These 9 T cell receptor beta chains were sequenced from one sample in a study of CD8 T cells in Susac syndrome. Random hexamers were used to reverse transcribe an amount of roughly 0.45 to 1 ug RNA. TCRdb re-called the immunoSEQ multiplex PCR reads with MiXCR, one entry per CDR3 protein. The sample shows over 100,000 distinct CDR3 sequences, approximately 96% of them seen only once. Material: CD4+ T cells from PBMCs. These receptors were obtained from a human donor in good health.

This chain joins TRBV27 and TRBJ1-3, with 8 positions matching TRBD1. The ends lost 2 bases at V and 0 bases at J; junction bases unmatched: 6. Germline V CDR1 and CDR2: MNHEY, SMNVEV (reference sequence). The CDR3 is 17 amino acids. The CDR3: CASSLRTGSASGNTIYF. DNA of the CDR3: TGTGCCAGCAGTTTAAGGACAGGGTCAGCCTCTGGAAACACCATATATTTT.

The genes are TRBV4-3 and TRBJ2-6; TRBD1 is a possible D gene (5 bases). V was shortened by 0 bases and J by 1 base, with 16 bases between the two germline ends. The CDR3 loop spans 19 amino acids. The germline V gene has CDR1 LGHNA and CDR2 YSLEER. CDR3 DNA sequence: TGCGCCAGCAGCCAAGATTTGGCAGGGTGGAGTTCTGGGGCCAACGTCCTGACTTTC. Translating it yields CASSQDLAGWSSGANVLTF.

This rearrangement joins TRBV2 to TRBJ2-5; D is uncertain. CDR3 length: 13 amino acids. Germline V gene data show CDR1 as SNHLY and CDR2 as FYNNEI. V gave up 6 bases and J gave up 3 bases, with 11 bases separating them. CDR3 region: CASSLNLEETQYF. In nucleotides, the CDR3 is TGTGCCAGCAGCTTGAACTTAGAAGAGACCCAGTACTTC. Full variable domain (remainder filled in from reference TRBV2 and TRBJ2-5): EPEVTQTPSHQVTQMGQEVILRCVPISNHLYFYWYRQILGQKVEFLVSFYNNEISEKSEIFDDQFSVERPDGSNFTLKIRSTKLEDSAMYFCASSLNLEETQYFGPGTRLLVL.

The sample holds a few counts of this clonotype. V is TRBV12-3 or TRBV12-4 and J is TRBJ2-7; D unclear. CDR3 length: 12 amino acids. V was shortened by 6 bases and J by 2 bases, with 8 bases between the two germline ends. DNA of the CDR3: TGTGCCAGCAGGGCAGGCACCTACGAGCAGTACTTC. As protein: CASRAGTYEQYF.

The chain uses TRBV6-1 and TRBJ2-3, with 10 bases matching TRBD1. CDR1 and CDR2 (germline): MNHNS, SASEGT. The length of the CDR3 is 15 residues. With 3 bases clipped from V and 3 bases from J, the junction kept 3 bases outside the gene matches. CDR3 coding DNA: TGTGCCAGCAGTGAGGACAGGGGGAGGACAGATACGCAGTATTTT. Translation: CASSEDRGRTDTQYF.

V is TRBV29-1 and J is TRBJ2-5; TRBD1 matches at 9 bases. The CDR3 covers 13 residues. After removal of 6 bases from V and 2 bases from J, the junction contained 4 bases not matched to a gene. Per germline, CDR1 SQVTM and CDR2 ANQGSEA. The CDR3 sequence is CSVVTGGQETQYF. The CDR3 region has the DNA TGCAGCGTGGTGACAGGGGGACAAGAGACCCAGTACTTC.

The CDR3 region is CASTREGRETQYF. CDR3 DNA: TGCGCCAGCACGAGGGAGGGAAGGGAGACCCAGTACTTC. The rearrangement joins TRBV5-1 to TRBJ2-5, with 7 bases identical to TRBD2. V lost 6 bases, J lost 5 bases, and 7 bases stayed unmatched. The V gene's germline CDR1 is SGHRS and CDR2 YFSETQ. This CDR3 region has 13 residues.

The V call is TRBV18, the J call TRBJ2-5, with 9 bases fitting TRBD1. CDR1 KGHSH and CDR2 LQKENI come from the germline V gene. V gave up 3 bases and J gave up 5 bases; unmatched junction bases: 7. The CDR3 totals 15 residues. The CDR3 DNA sequence: TGTGCCAGCTCACCCCCTGGAGGGACAGGGGAGACCCAGTACTTC. This translates into CASSPPGGTGETQYF.

This rearrangement joins TRBV5-8 to TRBJ1-5; D ambiguous. Trimming removed 0 bases at V and 2 bases at J, with 12 bases between. CDR3 length equals 16 residues. The germline CDR1 and CDR2 sequences are SGHTS and YDEGEE. CDR3 DNA: TGTGCCAGCAGCTTGGGGAAAGGACTTGGCAATCAGCCCCAGCATTTT. This codes for CASSLGKGLGNQPQHF. The variable domain in full, completed from reference TRBV5-8 and TRBJ1-5, reads EAGVTQSPTHLIKTRGQQATLRCSPISGHTSVYWYQQALGLGLQFLLWYDEGEERNRGNFPPRFSGRQFPNYSSELNVNALELEDSALYLCASSLGKGLGNQPQHFGDGTRLSIL.